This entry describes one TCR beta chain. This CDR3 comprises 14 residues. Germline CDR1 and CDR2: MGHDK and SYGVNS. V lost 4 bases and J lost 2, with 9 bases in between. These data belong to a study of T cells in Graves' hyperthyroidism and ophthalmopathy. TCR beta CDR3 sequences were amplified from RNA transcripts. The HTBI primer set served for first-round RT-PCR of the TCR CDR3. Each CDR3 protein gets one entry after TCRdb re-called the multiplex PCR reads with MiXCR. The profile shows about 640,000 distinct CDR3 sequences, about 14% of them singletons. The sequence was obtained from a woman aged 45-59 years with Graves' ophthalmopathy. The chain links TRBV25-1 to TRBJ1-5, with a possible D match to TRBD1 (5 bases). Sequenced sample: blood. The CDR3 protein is CASSVTGRNQPQHF. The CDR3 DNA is TGTGCCAGCAGTGTAACAGGTCGCAATCAGCCCCAGCATTTT. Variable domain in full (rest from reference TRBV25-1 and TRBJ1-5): EADIYQTPRYLVIGTGKKITLECSQTMGHDKMYWYQQDPGMELHLIHYSYGVNSTEKGDLSSESTVSRIRTEHFPLTLESARPSHTSQYLCASSVTGRNQPQHFGDGTRLSIL.